The 13 T cell receptor beta chains below all came from one sample that was sequenced in a study of blood T cell repertoires in COVID-19. TCRdb's table, derived via immunoSEQ multiplex PCR, lists solely in-frame clones and lacks some. Of around 140,000 clones detected, 88% appear once; the ten largest clones hold about 11%. The sequenced sample consisted of peripheral blood. The receptors derive from a man aged 60 to 75 with active or convalescent COVID-19.

The chain recombines TRBV5-5 with TRBJ1-4; D gene unclear. CDR3 length: 13 residues. V shed 0 bases and J shed 8 bases, with 8 bases lying between them. Per the germline V gene, CDR1 is SGHKS and CDR2 is YYEKEE (reference sequence). The CDR3 nucleotides read TGTGCCAGCAGCTTGGGAGCCAGGGAAAAACTGTTTTTT. Translation gives CASSLGAREKLFF.

CDR3 sequence reads: CASSPTGQAYGYTF. The CDR3 coding sequence is TGTGCCAGCAGCCCCACAGGACAGGCCTATGGCTACACCTTC. This chain uses TRBV6-6 with TRBJ1-2; 7 nucleotides line up with TRBD1. Germline V CDR1 and CDR2: MNHNY, SVGAGI (reference sequence). This CDR3 is built from 14 residues. Losses at the gene ends were 6 bases for V and 4 bases for J; bases not matched to a gene: 8.

This rearrangement joins TRBV19 to TRBJ2-1; weak D call: TRBD1 (6 bases). CDR1 and CDR2 from the germline V gene are LNHDA and SQIVND (reference sequence). The germline V and J ends were trimmed by 5 bases and 11 bases, with 16 bases remaining between them. CDR3 length equals 13 residues. CDR3 sequence reads: CASSAQGGPQQFF. For the CDR3, the DNA is TGTGCCAGTAGTGCCCAAGGGGGACCTCAGCAGTTCTTC.

V gene TRBV6-5 combines with J gene TRBJ2-2, with D possibly TRBD1 on 7 matching bases. The CDR3 runs to 14 residues. V was cut by 6 bases and J by 5 bases, with 13 bases left in between. Per germline, CDR1 MNHEY and CDR2 SVGAGI. The CDR3 protein is CASRVTGRTGELFF. In DNA form, the CDR3 reads TGTGCCAGCAGGGTGACAGGGAGGACCGGGGAGCTGTTTTTT.

Turning to this clone: The DNA is omitted, as the CDR3 cannot be located on it reliably, and the CDR3 follows TCRdb's listing. The chain recombines TRBV28 with TRBJ1-5; the D call TRBD1 from the table was never checked on the DNA. The CDR3 length is 15 residues, termini included. Germline V gives CDR1 MDHEN, CDR2 SYDVKM. CDR3 sequence reads: CASSSSTGGVWPQHF.

The J gene is TRBJ2-1, the V gene TRBV27; 14 bases agree with TRBD2. The J segment lost 0 bases and the V segment lost 1 base, leaving 2 bases of the junction unmatched. CDR3 size: 18 residues. The germline CDR1 and CDR2 sequences are MNHEY and SMNVEV (reference sequence). The CDR3 spells CASSLFGTSGSSYNEQFF. The CDR3 DNA follows: TGTGCCAGCAGTTTATTCGGGACTAGCGGGAGCTCCTACAATGAGCAGTTCTTC.

The rearrangement links TRBV28 to TRBJ2-1; TRBD2 agrees at 11 bases. Germline V gene sequence: CDR1 MDHEN, CDR2 SYDVKM. This CDR3 comprises 14 residues. Trimming took 6 bases from V and 8 from J; bases not matched to a gene: 6. The CDR3 DNA reads TGTGCCAGCAGGCCTAGCGGGAGGTTGTATGAGCAGTTCTTC. This gives the protein CASRPSGRLYEQFF. The full variable domain, its missing parts supplied by reference TRBV28 and TRBJ2-1, is DVKVTQSSRYLVKRTGEKVFLECVQDMDHENMFWYRQDPGLGLRLIYFSYDVKMKEKGDIPEGYSVSREKKERFSLILESASTNQTSMYLCASRPSGRLYEQFFGPGTRLTVL.

V usage is TRBV19 and J usage is TRBJ2-3, with 15 bases that match TRBD2. Trimming cost V 4 bases and J 5 bases; bases outside gene matches: 4. The CDR3 consists of 16 residues. From germline, CDR1 is LNHDA and CDR2 SQIVND (reference sequence). CDR3 sequence reads: CASSRGLAGGIDTQYF. CDR3 sequence (DNA): TGTGCCAGTAGTAGGGGACTAGCGGGAGGCATAGATACGCAGTATTTT.

This chain connects TRBV10-3 to TRBJ2-1, with 9 bases aligning to TRBD1. The J segment lost 0 bases and the V segment lost 5 bases, leaving 8 bases of the junction unmatched. Germline V gene lookup returns CDR1 ENHRY and CDR2 SYGVKD. This CDR3 has 17 amino acids. Here the CDR3 reads CAISPWTGDGSYNEQFF. CDR3 sequence (DNA): TGTGCCATCAGTCCATGGACAGGGGACGGCTCCTACAATGAGCAGTTCTTC.

This clone was seen just once. The chain carries TRBV11-2 and TRBJ2-7, with D possibly TRBD1 on 5 matching bases. The CDR3 runs 15 residues. In germline, CDR1 is SGHAT, CDR2 FQNNGV. V shed 5 bases and J shed 5 bases, with 19 bases lying between them. The CDR3 loop reads CASSQRGRVIHEQYF. The CDR3, as DNA: TGTGCCAGCAGCCAAAGAGGCAGGGTTATCCACGAGCAGTACTTC.

V is TRBV6-5 and J is TRBJ1-4; TRBD1 matches 12 bases. Germline CDR1 and CDR2: MNHEY and SVGAGI. CDR3 size: 14 residues. The trim removed 8 bases at V and 8 bases at J, leaving 6 bases unmatched. The CDR3, as DNA: TGTGCCAGCCGCAGGGGACAGGGGGCGGAAAAACTGTTTTTT. The encoded protein is CASRRGQGAEKLFF.

V and J are TRBV5-8 and TRBJ2-7; the match to TRBD1 covers 7 bases. Trimming cost V 3 bases and J 3 bases; bases outside gene matches: 12. Looked up from germline, CDR1 is SGHTS and CDR2 is YDEGEE. The CDR3 contains 16 residues. The CDR3 loop reads CASSWMTGSSNYEQYF. The DNA for the CDR3 is TGTGCCAGCAGCTGGATGACAGGGTCGTCCAACTACGAGCAGTACTTC.

This clone appeared a few times. This chain links TRBV18 with TRBJ1-1; D is unclear. The CDR3 runs to 14 residues. V was clipped by 6 bases and J by 0 bases, with 11 bases between them. Per the germline V gene, CDR1 is KGHSH and CDR2 is LQKENI. The CDR3 region has the DNA TGTGCCAGCTCCCGAGACATCATGAACACTGAAGCTTTCTTT. Amino acid sequence: CASSRDIMNTEAFF. Drawing the rest from reference TRBV18 and TRBJ1-1, the complete variable domain is NAGVMQNPRHLVRRRGQEARLRCSPMKGHSHVYWYRQLPEEGLKFMVYLQKENIIDESGMPKERFSAEFPKEGPSILRIQQVVRGDSAAYFCASSRDIMNTEAFFGQGTRLTVV.